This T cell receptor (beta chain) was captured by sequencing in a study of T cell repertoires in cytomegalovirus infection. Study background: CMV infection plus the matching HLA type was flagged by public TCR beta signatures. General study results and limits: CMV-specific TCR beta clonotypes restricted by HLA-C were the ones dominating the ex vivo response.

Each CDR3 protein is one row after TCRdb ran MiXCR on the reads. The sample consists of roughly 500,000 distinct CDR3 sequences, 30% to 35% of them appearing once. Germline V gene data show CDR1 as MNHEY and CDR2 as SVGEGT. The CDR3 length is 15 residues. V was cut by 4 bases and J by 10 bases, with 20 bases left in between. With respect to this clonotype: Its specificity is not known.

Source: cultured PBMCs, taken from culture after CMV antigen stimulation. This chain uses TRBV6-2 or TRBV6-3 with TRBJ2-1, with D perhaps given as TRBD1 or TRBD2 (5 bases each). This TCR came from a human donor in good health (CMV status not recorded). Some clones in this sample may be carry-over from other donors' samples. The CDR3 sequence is CASSLGPPPTLEQFF. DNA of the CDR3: TGTGCCAGCAGTTTGGGACCTCCGCCGACTTTGGAGCAGTTCTTC.